This paragraph covers one T cell receptor beta chain sequence. TCRdb passed the RT-PCR reads through MiXCR, listing each CDR3 protein once. The repertoire holds roughly 940,000 distinct CDR3 sequences, with roughly 17% as singletons. This record comes from a study of patients and donors after allogeneic stem cell transplantation. There are 17 residues in the CDR3. Unmatched junction bases numbered 13, after V lost 4 bases and J lost 4 bases. Germline CDR1 and CDR2: DFQATT and SNEGSKA (reference sequence). Sample: blood, either unsorted or a sorted T cell fraction (not recorded which). The clonotype was recovered from a human donor who was either an allogeneic HSCT recipient or a stem cell or donor lymphocyte infusion donor (not recorded which). It is not recorded whose cells these are; they may come from a transplant donor. This chain connects TRBV20-1 to TRBJ2-1, with 10 bases identical to TRBD2. CDR3 coding DNA: TGCAGTGCTAACGGGGGGTTTTTAGCGGGAGGATACAATGAGCAGTTCTTC. This translates into CSANGGFLAGGYNEQFF.